This T cell receptor beta chain was sequenced in a study of blood T cell repertoires in COVID-19. Germline CDR1 and CDR2: MNHEY and SVGAGI. J gave up 7 bases and V 6 bases, and 8 bases lay outside the gene matches. CDR3 length: 14 amino acids. In the authors' methods: Researchers report that nucleated cell counts were estimated from reference gene primer amplification. Sequencing was performed with immunoSEQ multiplex PCR; in TCRdb, only in-frame clones are kept and a portion is missing. V and J calls and clone size are given by that table; D and trimming were obtained from the DNA. The repertoire holds tens of thousands of clones, about nine tenths seen once, with around 3.1% in the top ten.

The rearrangement joins TRBV6-5 to TRBJ2-3; 9 bases align to TRBD1. The source is a human donor in a cohort sampled during active COVID-19. The specimen sequenced was peripheral blood. The DNA of the CDR3 is TGTGCCAGCAGAAGGGACAGGGCGGTGTATACGCAGTATTTT. This gives the protein CASRRDRAVYTQYF.